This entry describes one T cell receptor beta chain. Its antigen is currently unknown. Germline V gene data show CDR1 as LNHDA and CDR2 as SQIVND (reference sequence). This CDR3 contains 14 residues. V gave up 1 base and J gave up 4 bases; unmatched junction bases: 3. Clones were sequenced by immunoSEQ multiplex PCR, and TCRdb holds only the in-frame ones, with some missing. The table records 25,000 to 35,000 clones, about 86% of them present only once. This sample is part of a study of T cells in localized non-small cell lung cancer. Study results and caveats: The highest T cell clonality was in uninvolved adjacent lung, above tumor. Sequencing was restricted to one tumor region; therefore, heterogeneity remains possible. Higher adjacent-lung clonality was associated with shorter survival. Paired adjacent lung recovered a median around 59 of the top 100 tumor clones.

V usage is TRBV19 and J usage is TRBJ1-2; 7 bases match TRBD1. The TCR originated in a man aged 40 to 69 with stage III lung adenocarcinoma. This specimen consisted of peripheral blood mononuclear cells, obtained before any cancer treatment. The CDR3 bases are TGTGCCAGTAGTATAGGGAGACAGGGCTATGGCTACACCTTC. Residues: CASSIGRQGYGYTF.